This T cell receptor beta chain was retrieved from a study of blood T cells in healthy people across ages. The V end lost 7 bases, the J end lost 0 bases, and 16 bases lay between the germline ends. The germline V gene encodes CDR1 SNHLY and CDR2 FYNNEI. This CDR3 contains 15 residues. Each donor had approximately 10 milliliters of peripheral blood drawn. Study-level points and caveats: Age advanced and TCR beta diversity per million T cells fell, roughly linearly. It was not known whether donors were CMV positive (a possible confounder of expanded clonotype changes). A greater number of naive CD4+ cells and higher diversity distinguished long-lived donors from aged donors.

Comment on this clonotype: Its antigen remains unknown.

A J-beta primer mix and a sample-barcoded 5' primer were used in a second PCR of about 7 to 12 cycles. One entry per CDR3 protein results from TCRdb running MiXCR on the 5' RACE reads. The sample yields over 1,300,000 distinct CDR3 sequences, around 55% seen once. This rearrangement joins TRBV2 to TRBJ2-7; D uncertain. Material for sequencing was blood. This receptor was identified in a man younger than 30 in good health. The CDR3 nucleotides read TGTGCCAGCACCCAAGATGGCCAGGTCTCCTACGAGCAGTACTTC. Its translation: CASTQDGQVSYEQYF.